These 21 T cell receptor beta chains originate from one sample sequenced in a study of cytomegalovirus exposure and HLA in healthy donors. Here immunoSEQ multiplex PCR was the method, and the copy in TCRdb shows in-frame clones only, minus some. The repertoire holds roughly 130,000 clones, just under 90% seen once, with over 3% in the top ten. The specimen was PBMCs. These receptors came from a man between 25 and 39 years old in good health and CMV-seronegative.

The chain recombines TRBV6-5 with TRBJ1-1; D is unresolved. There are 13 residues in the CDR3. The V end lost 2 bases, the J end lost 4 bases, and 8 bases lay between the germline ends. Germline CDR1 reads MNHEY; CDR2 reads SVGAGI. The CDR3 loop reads CASSYAAGTEAFF. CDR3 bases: TGTGCCAGCAGTTACGCGGCGGGCACTGAAGCTTTCTTT.

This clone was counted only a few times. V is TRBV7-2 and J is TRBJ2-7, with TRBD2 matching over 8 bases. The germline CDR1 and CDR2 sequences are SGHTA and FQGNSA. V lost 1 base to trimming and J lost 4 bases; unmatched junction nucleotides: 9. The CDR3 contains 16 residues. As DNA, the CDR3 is TGTGCCAGCAGCTTAGTCGGGGGGGCCCCAGGGTACGAGCAGTACTTC. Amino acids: CASSLVGGAPGYEQYF.

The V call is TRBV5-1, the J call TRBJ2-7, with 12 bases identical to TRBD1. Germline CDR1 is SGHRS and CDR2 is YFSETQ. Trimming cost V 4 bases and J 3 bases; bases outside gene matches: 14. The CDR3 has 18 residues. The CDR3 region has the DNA TGCGCCAGCAGCCCGGGAGGGACAGGGGGCCTCCTAAACTACGAGCAGTACTTC. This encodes CASSPGGTGGLLNYEQYF. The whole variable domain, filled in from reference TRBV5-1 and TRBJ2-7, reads KAGVTQTPRYLIKTRGQQVTLSCSPISGHRSVSWYQQTPGQGLQFLFEYFSETQRNKGNFPGRFSGRQFSNSRSEMNVSTLELGDSALYLCASSPGGTGGLLNYEQYFGPGTRLTVT.

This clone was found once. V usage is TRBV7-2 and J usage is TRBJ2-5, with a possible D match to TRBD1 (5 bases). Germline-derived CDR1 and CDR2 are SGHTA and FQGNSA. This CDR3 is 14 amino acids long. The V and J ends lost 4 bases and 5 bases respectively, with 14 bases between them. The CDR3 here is CASSSRQLGETQYF. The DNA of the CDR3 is TGTGCCAGCAGCTCCAGACAGTTGGGGGAGACCCAGTACTTC.

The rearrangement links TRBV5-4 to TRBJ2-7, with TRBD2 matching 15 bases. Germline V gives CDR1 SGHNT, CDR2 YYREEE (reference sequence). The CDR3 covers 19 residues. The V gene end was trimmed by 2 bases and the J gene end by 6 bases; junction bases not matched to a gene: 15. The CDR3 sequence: CASSLGTSGGLDGFSEQYF. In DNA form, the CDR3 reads TGTGCCAGCAGCTTAGGGACTAGCGGGGGGCTCGACGGGTTCTCCGAGCAGTACTTC.

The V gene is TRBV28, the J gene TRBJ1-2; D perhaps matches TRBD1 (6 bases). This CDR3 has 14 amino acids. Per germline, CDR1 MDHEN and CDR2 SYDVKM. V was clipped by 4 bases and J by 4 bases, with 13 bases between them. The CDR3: CASSSPDRLYGYTF. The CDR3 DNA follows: TGTGCCAGCAGTTCCCCCGACAGGCTCTATGGCTACACCTTC.

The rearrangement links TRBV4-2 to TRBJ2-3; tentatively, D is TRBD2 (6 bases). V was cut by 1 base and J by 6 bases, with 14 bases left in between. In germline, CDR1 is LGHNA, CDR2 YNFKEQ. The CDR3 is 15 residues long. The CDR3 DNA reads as TGTGCCAGCAGCCAAGGAACTAGCCTACCGGATACGCAGTATTTT. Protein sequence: CASSQGTSLPDTQYF.

DNA for the CDR3: TGTGCCAGCAGTGAACAGTTGAACACTGAAGCTTTCTTT. Encoded protein: CASSEQLNTEAFF. The rearrangement links TRBV6-4 to TRBJ1-1; D is unclear. CDR3 size: 13 residues. Germline-derived CDR1 and CDR2 are MRHNA and SNTAGT. Trimming stripped 3 bases from V and 0 bases from J, with 5 bases between.

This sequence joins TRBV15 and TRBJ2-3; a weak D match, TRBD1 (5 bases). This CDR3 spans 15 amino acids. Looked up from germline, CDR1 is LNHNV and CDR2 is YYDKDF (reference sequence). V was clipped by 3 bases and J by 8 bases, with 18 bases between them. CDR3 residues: CATSSPLGQAGTQYF. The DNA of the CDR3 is TGTGCCACCAGCAGCCCTTTGGGGCAGGCAGGTACGCAGTATTTT.

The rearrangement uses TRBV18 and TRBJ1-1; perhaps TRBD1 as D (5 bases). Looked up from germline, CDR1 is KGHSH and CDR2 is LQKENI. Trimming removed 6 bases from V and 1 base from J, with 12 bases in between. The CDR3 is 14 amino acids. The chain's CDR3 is CASSLTGGNTEAFF. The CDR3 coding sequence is TGTGCCAGCTCCCTAACGGGGGGGAACACTGAAGCTTTCTTT.

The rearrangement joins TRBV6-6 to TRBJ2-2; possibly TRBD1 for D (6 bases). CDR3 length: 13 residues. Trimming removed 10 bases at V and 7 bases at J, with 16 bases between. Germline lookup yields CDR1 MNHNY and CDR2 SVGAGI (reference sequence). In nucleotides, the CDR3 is TGTGCCACACGCGACAGGACGAACGGGGAGCTGTTTTTT. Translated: CATRDRTNGELFF.

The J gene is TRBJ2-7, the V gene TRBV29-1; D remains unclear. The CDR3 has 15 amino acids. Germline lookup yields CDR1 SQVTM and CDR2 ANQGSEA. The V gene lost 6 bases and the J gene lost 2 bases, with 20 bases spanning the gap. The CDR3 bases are TGCAGCGTGGTCACGATACAACCCATCGCCTACGAGCAGTACTTC. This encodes CSVVTIQPIAYEQYF.

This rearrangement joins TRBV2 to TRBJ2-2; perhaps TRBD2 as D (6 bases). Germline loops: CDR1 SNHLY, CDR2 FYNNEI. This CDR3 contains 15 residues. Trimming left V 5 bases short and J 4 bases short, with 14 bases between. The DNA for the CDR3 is TGTGCCAGCAGTTCTTCAGCGGGCCTCACCGGGGAGCTGTTTTTT. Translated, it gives CASSSSAGLTGELFF.

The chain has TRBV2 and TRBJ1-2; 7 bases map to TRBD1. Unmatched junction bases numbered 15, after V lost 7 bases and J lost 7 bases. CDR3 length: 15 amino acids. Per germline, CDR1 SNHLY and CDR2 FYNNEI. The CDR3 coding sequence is TGTGCCAGCATTTCGGACAGGACCCAAGTAGGTGGCTACACCTTC. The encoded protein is CASISDRTQVGGYTF.

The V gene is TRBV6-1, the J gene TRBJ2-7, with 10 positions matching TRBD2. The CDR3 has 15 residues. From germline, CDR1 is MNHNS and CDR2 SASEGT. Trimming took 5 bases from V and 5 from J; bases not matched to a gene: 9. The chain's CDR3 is CASSNHLGTSDEQYF. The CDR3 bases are TGTGCCAGCAGTAACCACTTGGGGACTAGCGACGAGCAGTACTTC.

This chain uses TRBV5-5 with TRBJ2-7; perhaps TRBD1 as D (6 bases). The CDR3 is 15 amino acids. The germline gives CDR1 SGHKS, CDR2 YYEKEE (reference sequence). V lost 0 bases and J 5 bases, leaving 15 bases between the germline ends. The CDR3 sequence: CASSLGDTSWDEQYF. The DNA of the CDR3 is TGTGCCAGCAGCTTGGGGGACACCTCCTGGGACGAGCAGTACTTC.

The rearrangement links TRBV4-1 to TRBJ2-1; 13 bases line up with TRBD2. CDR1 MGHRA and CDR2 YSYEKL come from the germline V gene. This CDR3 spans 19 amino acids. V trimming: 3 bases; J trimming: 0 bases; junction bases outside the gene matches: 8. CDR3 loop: CASSQPGTSGAGSYNEQFF. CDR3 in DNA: TGCGCCAGCAGCCAGCCCGGGACTAGCGGGGCGGGCTCCTACAATGAGCAGTTCTTC.

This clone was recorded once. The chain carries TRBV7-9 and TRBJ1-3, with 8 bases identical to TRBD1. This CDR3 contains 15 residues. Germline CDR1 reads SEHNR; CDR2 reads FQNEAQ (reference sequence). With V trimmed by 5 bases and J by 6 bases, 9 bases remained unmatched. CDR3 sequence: CASSLRQGRENTIYF. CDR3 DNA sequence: TGTGCCAGCAGCCTCAGACAGGGGCGGGAAAACACCATATATTTT.

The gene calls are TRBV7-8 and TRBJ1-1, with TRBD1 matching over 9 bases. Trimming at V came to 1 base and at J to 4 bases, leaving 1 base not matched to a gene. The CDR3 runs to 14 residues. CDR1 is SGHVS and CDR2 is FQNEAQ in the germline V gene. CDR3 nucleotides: TGTGCCAGCAGCTTAGGGGACAGGGCCACTGAAGCTTTCTTT. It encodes CASSLGDRATEAFF. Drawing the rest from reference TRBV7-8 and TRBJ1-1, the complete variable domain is GAGVSQSPRYKVAKRGQDVALRCDPISGHVSLFWYQQALGQGPEFLTYFQNEAQLDKSGLPSDRFFAERPEGSVSTLKIQRTQQEDSAVYLCASSLGDRATEAFFGQGTRLTVV.

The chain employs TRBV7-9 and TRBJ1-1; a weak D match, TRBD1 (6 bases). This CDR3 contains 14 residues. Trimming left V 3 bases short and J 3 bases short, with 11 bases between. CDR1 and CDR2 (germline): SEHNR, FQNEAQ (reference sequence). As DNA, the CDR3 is TGTGCCAGCAGCTTTTTAGAGGGGGACACTGAAGCTTTCTTT. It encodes CASSFLEGDTEAFF.

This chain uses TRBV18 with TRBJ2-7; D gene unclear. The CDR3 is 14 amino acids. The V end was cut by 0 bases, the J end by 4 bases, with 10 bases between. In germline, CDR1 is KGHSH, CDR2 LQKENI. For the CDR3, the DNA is TGTGCCAGCTCACCACCAACACAGCCTTACGAGCAGTACTTC. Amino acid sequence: CASSPPTQPYEQYF.